The TCR beta chain under discussion was sequenced for a study of T cells after yellow fever vaccination. Regarding the study as a whole: Abundant clonotypes from the bulk population could have been carried over as contaminants into FACS-sorted repertoires.

Of note for this clonotype: Antigen specificity is unknown.

V was pared by 5 bases and J by 1 base, with 5 bases of the junction left unmatched. The CDR3 is 15 amino acids. Germline V gene data show CDR1 as LNHNV and CDR2 as YYDKDF (reference sequence). They built TCR cDNA with 5'RACE template switching, a step that put in a universal primer site and UMIs. TCRdb fed the 5' RACE reads into MiXCR, producing one record per CDR3 protein. The table records around 330,000 distinct CDR3 sequences, roughly 4% of them present only once. The TCR comes from a young man who received the YFV17D yellow fever vaccine. This specimen consisted of PBMCs, obtained on the day of the yellow fever booster vaccination. V and J are TRBV15 and TRBJ1-5; 7 nucleotides agree with TRBD1. Here the CDR3 DNA reads TGTGCCACCAGCGAGACCAGGGGGAGCAATCAGCCCCAGCATTTT. This gives the protein CATSETRGSNQPQHF.